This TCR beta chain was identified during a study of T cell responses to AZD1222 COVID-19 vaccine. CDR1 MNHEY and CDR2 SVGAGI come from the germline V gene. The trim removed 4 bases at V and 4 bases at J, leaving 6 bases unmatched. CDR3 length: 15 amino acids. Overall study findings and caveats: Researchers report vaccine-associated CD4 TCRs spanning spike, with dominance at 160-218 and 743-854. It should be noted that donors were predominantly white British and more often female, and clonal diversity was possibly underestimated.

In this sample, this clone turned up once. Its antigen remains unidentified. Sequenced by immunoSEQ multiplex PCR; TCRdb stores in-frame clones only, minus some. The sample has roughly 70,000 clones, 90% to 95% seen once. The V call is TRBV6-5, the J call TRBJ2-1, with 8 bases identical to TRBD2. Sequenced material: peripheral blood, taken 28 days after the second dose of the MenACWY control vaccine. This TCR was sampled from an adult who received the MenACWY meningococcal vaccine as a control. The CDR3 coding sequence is TGTGCCAGCAGTTTTGGGGCTAGCGGGTACAATGAGCAGTTCTTC. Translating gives CASSFGASGYNEQFF.